This is a list of T cell receptor beta chains from one sample in a study of blood T cell repertoires in COVID-19. Repertoires were generated with immunoSEQ multiplex PCR, while TCRdb's copy carries only in-frame clones and drops some. The sample records about 150,000 clones, about 80% being singletons. The specimen was PBMCs or T cells enriched from blood (not recorded which). These receptors all stem from a middle-aged man who had recovered from COVID-19. Both conserved end residues are part of each CDR3. Each record gives: J gene, V gene, CDR3 length, D gene, clone size, CDR3 DNA, CDR3 protein. D genes are given only for firm matches. Size tells how often a clone was seen (once, few, many) or the class of an expanded clone, and some rows leave it out.

TRBJ2-7 TRBV3-1/TRBV3-2 15 TRBD1 . TGTGCCAGCAGCAAAACCCGGGACAGGGTTTACGAGCAGTACTTC CASSKTRDRVYEQYF
TRBJ1-5 TRBV19 15 TRBD1 . TGTGCCACTCACAGTGACAGGGTCGGGAGTCAGCCCCAGCATTTT CATHSDRVGSQPQHF
TRBJ2-3 TRBV5-1 14 TRBD1 . TGCGCCAGCAGACCGACAGGGTTCACAGATACGCAGTATTTT CASRPTGFTDTQYF
TRBJ1-6 TRBV19 14 . . TGTGCCAGTAGTCCCGACGGACAAATTTCACCCCTCCACTTT CASSPDGQISPLHF
TRBJ2-3 TRBV28 15 TRBD2 . TGTGCCAGCAGTTTCGGGACTAGCGGCACAGATACGCAGTATTTT CASSFGTSGTDTQYF
TRBJ1-1 TRBV12-3/TRBV12-4 13 . . TGTGCCAGCAGAGAGACAGGCAACACTGAAGCTTTCTTT CASRETGNTEAFF
TRBJ1-3 TRBV19 15 TRBD1 . TGTGCCAGTAGGGGACAGGGGGCTTCTGGAAACACCATATATTTT CASRGQGASGNTIYF
TRBJ2-3 TRBV5-8 12 . . TGTGCCAGCAGCGCGGAGTTGGTTACGCAGTATTTT CASSAELVTQYF
TRBJ1-5 TRBV18 15 TRBD1 . TGTGCCAGCTCACCGGGGACAGGGGGAAATCAGCCCCAGCATTTT CASSPGTGGNQPQHF
TRBJ1-2 TRBV9 16 . . TGTGCCAGCAGCGTAGGGGTCAGGGCGGCAGAGTATGGCTACACCTTC CASSVGVRAAEYGYTF
TRBJ2-7 TRBV5-4 14 TRBD2 . TGTGCCAGCAACTCTGGCGGGGGGGCGAAGGAGCAGTACTTC CASNSGGGAKEQYF
TRBJ2-3 TRBV28 17 TRBD2 few TGTGCCAGCAGTTCACCCCTAGCGGGGGGTTCCTCAGATACGCAGTATTTT CASSSPLAGGSSDTQYF
TRBJ2-5 TRBV2 16 TRBD2 few TGTGCCAGCAGTGAAAAGGTAGCGGGGGGTCGGGAGACCCAGTACTTC CASSEKVAGGRETQYF
TRBJ1-4 TRBV5-5 15 TRBD1 . TGTGCCAGCAGCCCTAACAGGGGGCCGAGTGAAAAACTGTTTTTT CASSPNRGPSEKLFF
TRBJ2-1 TRBV4-1 16 TRBD2 . TGCGCCAGCAACCGGGGCGCGGGGGTGTCCTACAATGAGCAGTTCTTC CASNRGAGVSYNEQFF
TRBJ2-7 TRBV18 15 TRBD1 few TGTGCCAGCTCACAGGGACAGGGGGCCTCCTACGAGCAGTACTTC CASSQGQGASYEQYF
TRBJ2-7 TRBV18 15 TRBD2 . TGTGCCAGCTCACCGGTAGCGGGGAGCTCCTACGAGCAGTACTTC CASSPVAGSSYEQYF
TRBJ1-6 TRBV6-5 13 . . TGTGCCTCAGCACAACAGAGGGATTCACCCCTCCACTTT CASAQQRDSPLHF
TRBJ1-5 TRBV7-2 16 TRBD1 . TGTGCCAGCAGCCTACGCGGGACAGGGGGGAATCAGCCCCAGCATTTT CASSLRGTGGNQPQHF
TRBJ1-1 TRBV6-5 14 . . TGTGCCAGCCGGGTGGGGGCTAGGAACACTGAAGCTTTCTTT CASRVGARNTEAFF
TRBJ1-4 TRBV7-3 13 . . TGTGCCAGCTGGAGGATTGATCGGGAAAAACTGTTTTTT CASWRIDREKLFF
TRBJ2-2 TRBV3-1/TRBV3-2 16 . . TGTGCCAGCAGCCAAGATGAGGCGGGTCTCACCGGGGAGCTGTTTTTT CASSQDEAGLTGELFF
TRBJ1-1 TRBV7-2 15 . . TGTGCCAGCAGCTTAGAGGTCCGGAGGCACACTGAAGCTTTCTTT CASSLEVRRHTEAFF
TRBJ1-1 TRBV5-6 15 TRBD1 . TGTGCCAGCAGCGTAAACAGGGGGAAGGACACTGAAGCTTTCTTT CASSVNRGKDTEAFF
TRBJ2-3 TRBV19 13 . . TGTGCCAGTAGAAGACAGATGGGGGATACGCAGTATTTT CASRRQMGDTQYF
TRBJ1-2 TRBV5-1 14 TRBD1 . TGCGCCAGCAGCTTGGTGGGGACAGGGGGCGACTACACCTTC CASSLVGTGGDYTF
TRBJ2-1 TRBV5-1 17 TRBD2 . TGCGCCAGCAGCTTGGTAGGGCTAGCGGGGGGGCCAGATGAGCAGTTCTTC CASSLVGLAGGPDEQFF
TRBJ1-3 TRBV7-2 17 TRBD1 . TGTGCCAGCAGCTTAATGGGACAGGGAATAGGAGGAAACACCATATATTTT CASSLMGQGIGGNTIYF
TRBJ1-2 TRBV2 15 . . TGTGCCAGCAGTGAAAGCCAGACAGGACCCTATGGCTACACCTTC CASSESQTGPYGYTF
TRBJ2-1 TRBV27 15 TRBD1 . TGTGCCAGCGGGACAGGGGTGGAAAATTACAATGAGCAGTTCTTC CASGTGVENYNEQFF
TRBJ2-5 TRBV5-1 15 TRBD2 few TGCGCCAGCAGCTCCCCTGGACTAGGGTTGGAGACCCAGTACTTC CASSSPGLGLETQYF
TRBJ1-5 TRBV2 14 . . TGTGCCAGCAGTGTCACGGGGAGCAATCAGCCCCAGCATTTT CASSVTGSNQPQHF
TRBJ2-2 TRBV9 17 TRBD1 . TGTGCCAGCAGCGTAGGCGGGACAGGGGAAAACACCGGGGAGCTGTTTTTT CASSVGGTGENTGELFF
TRBJ2-7 TRBV19 16 TRBD1 . TGTGCCAGTAGCGTGGAATGGACAGGGGGGCTCTACGAGCAGTACTTC CASSVEWTGGLYEQYF
TRBJ1-5 TRBV12-3/TRBV12-4 13 TRBD1 . TGTGCCAGCAAGAGACAGGGACCTCAGCCCCAGCATTTT CASKRQGPQPQHF
TRBJ2-4 TRBV6-2/TRBV6-3 12 TRBD1 . TGTGCCAGCAGTTACTCGCGCAGGGGGCTCTACTTC CASSYSRRGLYF
TRBJ1-2 TRBV7-3 12 . . TGTGCCAGCAGCTTAATCAGTGGCGGCTACACCTTC CASSLISGGYTF
TRBJ2-5 TRBV7-9 13 . few TGTGCCAGCAGCTTTACAGTCCAAGAGACCCAGTACTTC CASSFTVQETQYF
TRBJ2-5 TRBV14 14 . . TGTGCCAGCAGCACGGTAGAGGGCCAAGAGACCCAGTACTTC CASSTVEGQETQYF
TRBJ2-1 TRBV4-2 15 . . TGTGCCAGCAGCCAAGGAAAGGGTGCGGGCAATGAGCAGTTCTTC CASSQGKGAGNEQFF
TRBJ1-2 TRBV6-2/TRBV6-3 15 TRBD1 . TGTGCCAGCAGTGCCTTTTCCGGGACAGACTATGGCTACACCTTC CASSAFSGTDYGYTF
TRBJ1-6 TRBV7-8 14 . . TGTGCCAGCAGCTACGGACAGACCAATTCACCCCTCCACTTT CASSYGQTNSPLHF
TRBJ2-2 TRBV2 14 TRBD2 . TGTGCCAGTAAGCTTAGCGGGGCGACCGGGGAGCTGTTTTTT CASKLSGATGELFF
TRBJ2-3 TRBV29-1 13 TRBD2 . TGCAGTGCCGGGCGGGGGGAGACAGATACGCAGTATTTT CSAGRGETDTQYF
TRBJ1-1 TRBV7-9 15 . . TGTGCCAGCAGCTTAGAAGCACTCTCGGACACTGAAGCTTTCTTT CASSLEALSDTEAFF
TRBJ1-2 TRBV3-1/TRBV3-2 15 TRBD1 . TGTGCCAGCAGCCGATTCAATGACAGGGGCGCTGGCTACACCTTC CASSRFNDRGAGYTF
TRBJ1-2 TRBV5-4 14 . . TGTGCCAGCAGCCCGCCGGGGGCTAACTATGGCTACACCTTC CASSPPGANYGYTF
TRBJ1-2 TRBV19 16 . . TGTGCCAGTAGTTCCGGGACATGGAAGGTTAACTATGGCTACACCTTC CASSSGTWKVNYGYTF